The 20 T cell receptor beta chains listed next were all sequenced from one sample in a study of T cell repertoires in cytomegalovirus infection. One entry per CDR3 protein results from TCRdb running MiXCR on the reads. In the table there are fewer than 300,000 distinct CDR3 sequences, 25% of which are singletons. Specimen: PBMCs. These receptor sequences come from a human donor in good health (CMV status not recorded). Some clones in this sample may be carry-over from other donors' samples.

V gene TRBV13 combines with J gene TRBJ1-3; 10 bases align to TRBD1. V lost 3 bases, J lost 1 base, and 9 bases stayed unmatched. Germline assignment: CDR1 PRHDT and CDR2 FYEKMQ (reference sequence). The CDR3 covers 18 residues. CDR3 DNA sequence: TGTGCCAGCAGCTTGGGACAGGGGTCGATTACTTCTGGAAACACCATATATTTT. It translates to CASSLGQGSITSGNTIYF.

In this sample, this clonotype turned up many times. Its ends do not fully match the called genes, so a read error is possible. The rearrangement joins TRBV7-7 to TRBJ2-1; D is uncertain. The CDR3 runs to 15 residues. CDR1 is SSHAT and CDR2 is FNYEAQ in the germline V gene (reference sequence). The CDR3 nucleotides read TGTGCTAGCAGCCCCAACCGGGCCAGGCGAAATGAGCAGTTCTTC. It specifies CASSPNRARRNEQFF.

The V and J genes are TRBV14 and TRBJ2-7, with 9 bases fitting TRBD1. This CDR3 comprises 15 residues. CDR1 is SGHDN and CDR2 is FVKESK in the germline V gene. The V gene end was trimmed by 4 bases and the J gene end by 7 bases; junction bases not matched to a gene: 11. The CDR3 region has the DNA TGTGCCAGCAGCCCTAGGGGGACAGGGTGGAAGGAGCAGTACTTC. It codes for CASSPRGTGWKEQYF.

The chain employs TRBV2 and TRBJ1-6; D call uncertain. Trimming shortened V by 2 bases and J by 7 bases, and 6 bases separated the two germline ends. There are 13 residues in the CDR3. Germline CDR1 is SNHLY and CDR2 is FYNNEI. Here the CDR3 reads CASSESPNSPLHF. CDR3 nucleotides: TGTGCCAGCAGTGAATCGCCCAATTCACCCCTCCACTTT.

This clonotype came up a few times. The chain links TRBV19 to TRBJ2-2, with TRBD1 matching 7 bases. CDR3 length equals 17 residues. The V gene end was trimmed by 6 bases and the J gene end by 4 bases; junction bases not matched to a gene: 14. Per germline, CDR1 LNHDA and CDR2 SQIVND (reference sequence). CDR3 sequence reads: CASRTGQSLTTTGELFF. In nucleotides, the CDR3 is TGTGCCAGTAGAACGGGACAGTCGCTAACGACCACCGGGGAGCTGTTTTTT.

Many counts were recorded for this clonotype. At one end the junction does not follow the germline gene, possibly because of a read error. The chain combines TRBV7-2 with TRBJ2-1; 11 bases fit TRBD2. The CDR3 spans 15 residues. The germline CDR1 and CDR2 sequences are SGHTA and FQGNSA. In nucleotides, the CDR3 is TGTGCCAGCAGCGTAGCGGGAGGGCCCTTCAATGAGCAGTTCTTC. Its protein product is CASSVAGGPFNEQFF.

The J gene is TRBJ1-1, the V gene TRBV12-3 or TRBV12-4; D gene ambiguous. The V gene lost 1 base and the J gene lost 8 bases, with 5 bases spanning the gap. The CDR3 runs to 11 residues. The CDR3 sequence is CASSLGWEAFF. Here the CDR3 DNA reads TGTGCCAGCAGTTTAGGTTGGGAAGCTTTCTTT.

This clonotype was counted many times. At one end, the junction sequence differs from germline, possibly due to a read error. J is TRBJ1-2 and V is TRBV7-2, with D hard to call. The V gene's germline CDR1 is SGHTA and CDR2 FQGNSA. This CDR3 region has 11 residues. CDR3 loop: CASSRGGLWAF. The CDR3 region has the DNA TGTGCCAGCAGCCGGGGTGGGCTTTGGGCCTTC.

This chain links TRBV28 with TRBJ1-6; TRBD1 is a possible D gene (6 bases). Germline V gene data show CDR1 as MDHEN and CDR2 as SYDVKM. The CDR3 is 15 residues long. The V end lost 6 bases, the J end lost 7 bases, and 16 bases lay between the germline ends. CDR3 nucleotide sequence: TGTGCCAGCAGCTCACAGACAGGTGTAAATTCACCCCTCCACTTT. The encoded protein is CASSSQTGVNSPLHF.

This clonotype was recorded at least ten times. V gene TRBV7-2 combines with J gene TRBJ2-7, with 10 bases matching TRBD1. Germline CDR1 SGHTA, CDR2 FQGNSA. CDR3 length equals 14 residues. Trimming at V came to 5 bases and at J to 3 bases, leaving 4 bases not matched to a gene. The chain's CDR3 is CASSVGTGDYEQYV. CDR3 in DNA: TGTGCCAGCAGCGTCGGGACAGGGGACTACGAGCAGTACGTC.

The chain is built from TRBV7-2 and TRBJ1-5; 7 bases map to TRBD1. This CDR3 region has 14 residues. Germline V gene data show CDR1 as SGHTA and CDR2 as FQGNSA. The trim removed 5 bases at V and 5 bases at J, leaving 6 bases unmatched. CDR3 residues: CASSGRQGDQPQHF. In nucleotides, the CDR3 is TGTGCCAGCAGCGGGCGACAGGGCGATCAGCCCCAGCATTTT.

This clonotype was found a few times. The genes are TRBV28 and TRBJ2-7, with 13 bases matching TRBD2. The CDR3 spans 16 residues. The germline gives CDR1 MDHEN, CDR2 SYDVKM. J was trimmed by 6 bases and V by 3 bases; bases with no gene match: 8. The CDR3 sequence: CASSFAGLAGAVEQYF. CDR3 nucleotides: TGTGCCAGCAGTTTCGCCGGACTAGCGGGAGCGGTCGAGCAGTACTTC.

This clonotype came up many times. This chain connects TRBV28 to TRBJ1-3; tentatively, D is TRBD1 (5 bases). The CDR3 totals 16 residues. Germline CDR1 and CDR2: MDHEN and SYDVKM. Trimming took off 6 bases at V and 2 bases at J, with 17 bases between the two ends. The CDR3 reads CASRPDTLITGNTIYF. DNA for the CDR3: TGTGCCAGCAGACCGGACACGCTTATAACTGGAAACACCATATATTTT.

This clonotype appeared many times. The chain uses TRBV7-3 and TRBJ1-5, with D maybe TRBD1 (5 bases). The ends were cut back, 5 bases at V and 6 bases at J, with 20 bases in the middle. This CDR3 has 16 residues. Germline V lookup: CDR1 SGHTA, CDR2 FQGTGA. CDR3 amino acids: CASSRPTASCGQPQHF. As DNA, the CDR3 is TGTGCCAGCAGCCGACCGACAGCTAGTTGTGGTCAGCCCCAGCATTTT.

The chain couples TRBV5-3 to TRBJ2-7, with 7 bases fitting TRBD1. TRBV5-3 is reported as an ORF; its role is uncertain. The J segment lost 0 bases and the V segment lost 8 bases, leaving 11 bases of the junction unmatched. There are 15 residues in the CDR3. Here the CDR3 reads CASSPRQGSSYEQYF. CDR3 nucleotides: TGTGCCAGCAGCCCTCGACAGGGAAGCTCCTACGAGCAGTACTTC.

This clonotype was observed a handful of times. The chain combines TRBV19 with TRBJ1-1; tentatively, D is TRBD1 (6 bases). V was cut by 7 bases and J by 1 base, with 13 bases left in between. Looked up from germline, CDR1 is LNHDA and CDR2 is SQIVND (reference sequence). The CDR3 length is 14 residues. The CDR3 DNA reads TGTGCCAGTACTAAACCGGGACAGAACACTGAAGCTTTCTTT. It yields the protein CASTKPGQNTEAFF.

V gene TRBV12-3 or TRBV12-4 combines with J gene TRBJ2-2, with D possibly matching TRBD1 (6 bases). V lost 6 bases and J 3 bases, leaving 11 bases between the germline ends. The length of the CDR3 is 14 residues. CDR3 protein: CASSSTGYTGELFF. CDR3 DNA sequence: TGTGCCAGCAGCTCGACAGGTTACACCGGGGAGCTGTTTTTT.

The chain couples TRBV7-6 to TRBJ2-1, with 10 bases identical to TRBD2. Germline-derived CDR1 and CDR2 are SGHVS and FNYEAQ. CDR3 size: 15 residues. V shed 5 bases and J 7 bases; nucleotides not matched to a gene: 8. The CDR3 loop is CASSQSSGSPNEQFF. The CDR3 DNA reads as TGTGCCAGCAGCCAATCTAGCGGGAGTCCGAATGAGCAGTTCTTC.

This chain joins TRBV7-9 and TRBJ1-6; no reliable D call. V lost 0 bases and J 5 bases, leaving 8 bases between the germline ends. The germline V gene has CDR1 SEHNR and CDR2 FQNEAQ (reference sequence). The CDR3 length is 15 residues. CDR3 loop: CASSLASIDNSPLHF. CDR3 DNA sequence: TGTGCCAGCAGCTTAGCAAGCATAGATAATTCACCCCTCCACTTT.

There are many counts of this clonotype. The gene calls are TRBV28 and TRBJ2-3; no definite D call. The CDR3 length is 14 residues. Germline CDR1 is MDHEN and CDR2 is SYDVKM. V shed 11 bases and J shed 3 bases, with 18 bases lying between them. The CDR3: CASNRGSLTDTQYF. The CDR3 DNA sequence: TGTGCCTCCAACCGTGGCAGCCTTACAGATACGCAGTATTTT.